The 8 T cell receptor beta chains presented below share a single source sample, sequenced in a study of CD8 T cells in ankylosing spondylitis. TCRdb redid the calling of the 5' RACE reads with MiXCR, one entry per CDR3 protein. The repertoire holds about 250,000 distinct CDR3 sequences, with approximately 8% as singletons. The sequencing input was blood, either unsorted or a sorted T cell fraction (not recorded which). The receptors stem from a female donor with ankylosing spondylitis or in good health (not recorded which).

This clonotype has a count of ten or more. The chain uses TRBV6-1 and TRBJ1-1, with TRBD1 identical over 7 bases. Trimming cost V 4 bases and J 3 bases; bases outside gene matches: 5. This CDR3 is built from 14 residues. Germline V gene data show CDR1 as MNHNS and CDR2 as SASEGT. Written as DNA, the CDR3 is TGTGCCAGCAGTGCGGCAGGGGGTGACACTGAAGCTTTCTTT. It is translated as CASSAAGGDTEAFF.

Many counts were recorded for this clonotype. CDR3 sequence: CAWSRGVQDLNLQYF. In DNA, the CDR3 is TGTGCCTGGAGTCGCGGGGTCCAGGACCTGAACCTGCAGTACTTC. The rearrangement links TRBV30 to TRBJ2-7, with a weak D call TRBD2 (6 bases). Trimming shortened V by 2 bases and J by 9 bases, and 23 bases separated the two germline ends. Germline lookup yields CDR1 GTSNPN and CDR2 SVGIG (reference sequence). CDR3 length: 15 residues.

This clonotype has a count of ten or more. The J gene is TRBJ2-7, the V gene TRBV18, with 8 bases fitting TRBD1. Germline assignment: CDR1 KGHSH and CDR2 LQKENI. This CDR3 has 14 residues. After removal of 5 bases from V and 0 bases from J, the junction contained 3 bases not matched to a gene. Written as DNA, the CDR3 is TGTGCCAGCTCAGCGGACAGGGCCTCCTACGAGCAGTACTTC. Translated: CASSADRASYEQYF.

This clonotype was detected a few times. CDR3 sequence reads: CASSLAGLVSNEQFF. DNA for the CDR3: TGTGCCAGCAGCTTAGCGGGACTAGTCTCCAATGAGCAGTTCTTC. The chain uses TRBV7-8 and TRBJ2-1, with 8 bases aligning to TRBD2. Per germline, CDR1 SGHVS and CDR2 FQNEAQ. V shed 0 bases and J 6 bases; nucleotides not matched to a gene: 4. The CDR3 sequence is 15 residues long.

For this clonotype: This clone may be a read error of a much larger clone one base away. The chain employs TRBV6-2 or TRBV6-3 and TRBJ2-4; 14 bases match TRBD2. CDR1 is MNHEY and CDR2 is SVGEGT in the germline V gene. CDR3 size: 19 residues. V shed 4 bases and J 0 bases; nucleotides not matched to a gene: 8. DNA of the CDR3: TGTGCCAGCAGTTCGCCGGGACTAGCGGGAGTGAAAGCCAAAAACATTCAGTACTTC. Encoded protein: CASSSPGLAGVKAKNIQYF.

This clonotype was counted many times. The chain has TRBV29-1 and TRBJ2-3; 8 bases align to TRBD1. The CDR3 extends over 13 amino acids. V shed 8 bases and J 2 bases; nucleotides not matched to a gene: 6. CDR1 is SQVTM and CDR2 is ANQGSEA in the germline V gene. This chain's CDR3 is CSSSGQVTDTQYF. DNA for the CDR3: TGCAGCTCCTCGGGACAGGTCACAGATACGCAGTATTTT.

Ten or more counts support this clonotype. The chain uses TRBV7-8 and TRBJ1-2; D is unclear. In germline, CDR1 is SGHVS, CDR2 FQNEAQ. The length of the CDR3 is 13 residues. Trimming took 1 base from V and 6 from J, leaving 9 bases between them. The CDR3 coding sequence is TGTGCCAGCAGCTTAGGCCCTGTTGATGGCTACACCTTC. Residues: CASSLGPVDGYTF.

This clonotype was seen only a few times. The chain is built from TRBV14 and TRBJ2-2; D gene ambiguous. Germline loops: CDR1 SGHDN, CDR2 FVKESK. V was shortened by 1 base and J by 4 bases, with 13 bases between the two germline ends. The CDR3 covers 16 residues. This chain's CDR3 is CASSQVAGWSTGELFF. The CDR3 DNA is TGTGCCAGCAGCCAAGTAGCCGGGTGGAGCACCGGGGAGCTGTTTTTT.